These 12 T cell receptor beta chains originate from one sample sequenced in a study of graft-versus-host responses after intestinal transplantation. No antigen is known for these receptors. Only in-frame clones appear in the TCRdb table, and some are missing; sequencing was by immunoSEQ multiplex PCR. The sample lists 150,000 or so clones, around 90% occurring once. Sequencing was performed on unstimulated CD4+ T cells sorted from spleen or lymph node cells, taken before intestinal transplant. The receptor source for this set is a human donor who received an intestinal transplant.

The chain joins TRBV6-5 to TRBJ1-1, with 9 positions matching TRBD1. With 5 bases clipped from V and 5 bases from J, the junction kept 0 bases outside the gene matches. The V gene's germline CDR1 is MNHEY and CDR2 SVGAGI. CDR3 length equals 12 residues. The CDR3 loop reads CASSDRGTEAFF. Written as DNA, the CDR3 is TGTGCCAGCAGTGACAGGGGGACTGAAGCTTTCTTT.

The chain has TRBV18 and TRBJ2-7; D is unresolved. CDR3 length: 13 amino acids. V shed 6 bases and J shed 1 base, with 10 bases lying between them. Germline V gene lookup returns CDR1 KGHSH and CDR2 LQKENI. The CDR3 is CASSSRGSYEQYF. CDR3 coding DNA: TGTGCCAGCTCGTCTCGAGGTTCCTACGAGCAGTACTTC.

V usage is TRBV10-3 and J usage is TRBJ2-7; 9 positions agree with TRBD2. J was trimmed by 2 bases and V by 3 bases; bases with no gene match: 5. Germline lookup yields CDR1 ENHRY and CDR2 SYGVKD. The CDR3 is made up of 15 amino acids. Here the CDR3 reads CAISDPSGVTYEQYF. For the CDR3, the DNA is TGTGCCATCAGTGACCCTAGCGGGGTCACCTACGAGCAGTACTTC.

The genes are TRBV28 and TRBJ1-5, with a tentative D call TRBD1 (6 bases). CDR1 and CDR2 (germline): MDHEN, SYDVKM. Trimming pared 5 bases from V and 0 bases from J, leaving 17 bases between. The CDR3 is 17 amino acids. The CDR3 DNA follows: TGTGCCAGCAGTCCCGGAGGGGGACCCCTTAGCAATCAGCCCCAGCATTTT. It encodes CASSPGGGPLSNQPQHF.

The rearrangement joins TRBV7-9 to TRBJ2-7, with 7 bases lining up with TRBD2. CDR1 and CDR2 from the germline V gene are SEHNR and FQNEAQ (reference sequence). CDR3 length: 17 amino acids. V lost 4 bases to trimming and J lost 0 bases; unmatched junction nucleotides: 12. CDR3 residues: CASSSRGIGTSSYEQYF. CDR3 DNA sequence: TGTGCCAGCAGCTCGCGGGGGATAGGCACTTCCTCCTACGAGCAGTACTTC.

The DNA for the CDR3 is TGTGCCAGTAGTATAGATCGGTTAGCGGGACTCTACGAGCAGTACTTC. This sequence encodes CASSIDRLAGLYEQYF. The chain uses TRBV19 and TRBJ2-5; 8 positions agree with TRBD2. The assigned J gene may be wrong: the sequence end matches TRBJ2-7 better. Germline CDR1 reads LNHDA; CDR2 reads SQIVND (reference sequence). The CDR3 totals 16 residues.

This chain connects TRBV7-2 to TRBJ2-7; D may correspond to TRBD1 or TRBD2 (5 bases each). This CDR3 is built from 14 residues. V was trimmed by 1 base and J by 0 bases, leaving 7 bases between them. The V gene's germline CDR1 is SGHTA and CDR2 FQGNSA. Here the CDR3 DNA reads TGTGCCAGCAGCTTAGTGGGGACCTCCTACGAGCAGTACTTC. This gives the protein CASSLVGTSYEQYF.

The chain joins TRBV6-1 to TRBJ2-5; 9 bases line up with TRBD2. Judging by the DNA end, TRBJ2-7 fits better; the J call may be wrong. Germline V lookup: CDR1 MNHNS, CDR2 SASEGT. The CDR3 spans 16 residues. Written as DNA, the CDR3 is TGTGCCAGCAGTGAAGGTTGGGTAGCGGGAGCCTACGAGCAGTACTTC. Its protein product is CASSEGWVAGAYEQYF.

The chain combines TRBV4-3 with TRBJ2-7; 16 bases are a match to TRBD2. The V gene's germline CDR1 is LGHNA and CDR2 YSLEER. V lost 4 bases and J lost 7; bases outside the gene matches: 7. The CDR3 runs to 16 residues. The CDR3 loop is CASSRLPGLAGGEQYF. In DNA, the CDR3 is TGCGCCAGCAGCCGCCTACCGGGACTAGCGGGAGGGGAGCAGTACTTC.

V gene TRBV9 combines with J gene TRBJ2-5; D unresolved. V lost 3 bases to trimming and J lost 5 bases, with 8 bases between them. CDR3 length: 12 amino acids. Looked up from germline, CDR1 is SGDLS and CDR2 is YYNGEE. This chain's CDR3 is CASSDVSETQYF. CDR3 nucleotide sequence: TGTGCCAGCAGCGATGTCTCGGAGACCCAGTACTTC.

This chain connects TRBV14 to TRBJ2-2; D is unresolved. The CDR3 is 13 amino acids. In germline, CDR1 is SGHDN, CDR2 FVKESK. The ends were cut back, 3 bases at V and 2 bases at J, with 4 bases in the middle. In DNA form, the CDR3 reads TGTGCCAGCAGCCATCGAAACACCGGGGAGCTGTTTTTT. Its translation is CASSHRNTGELFF.

The V call is TRBV15, the J call TRBJ1-1; the D is unclear. Germline loops: CDR1 LNHNV, CDR2 YYDKDF (reference sequence). Trimming removed 3 bases from V and 3 bases from J, with 5 bases in between. This CDR3 comprises 12 residues. CDR3 loop: CATSRVDTEAFF. CDR3 bases: TGTGCCACCAGCAGGGTCGACACTGAAGCTTTCTTT.